These 7 T cell receptor beta chains originate from one sample sequenced in a study of shared clonotypes between healthy human individuals. The table came from immunoSEQ multiplex PCR; TCRdb's copy has only in-frame clones and leaves some out. The table includes around 2.5 million clones, 80% to 95% detected once. Sample: naive CD4+ T cells from PBMCs. Subset in this sample: CD45RA+ positively selected. All receptors derive from a man aged 18 to 29 in good health. Some clones in this sample may be carry-over from other donors' samples.

As for this clone: Other DNA sequences within the sample encode an identical CDR3. This chain uses TRBV11-2 with TRBJ2-2; no clear D. This CDR3 region has 12 residues. V was clipped by 1 base and J by 5 bases, with 2 bases between them. Germline CDR1 reads SGHAT; CDR2 reads FQNNGV. The CDR3 is CASSLATGELFF. Here the CDR3 DNA reads TGTGCCAGCAGCTTAGCGACCGGGGAGCTGTTTTTT.

The chain is built from TRBV28 and TRBJ2-3; 15 positions agree with TRBD2. CDR1 MDHEN and CDR2 SYDVKM come from the germline V gene. This CDR3 spans 14 amino acids. The V segment lost 6 bases and the J segment 8 bases; nucleotides outside the gene matches: 3. The CDR3 DNA is TGTGCCAGCAGCCGGGGACTAGCGGGAGGTACGCAGTATTTT. This encodes CASSRGLAGGTQYF.

The J gene is TRBJ1-5, the V gene TRBV28; D remains ambiguous. The CDR3 sequence is 17 residues long. Trimming removed 5 bases from V and 4 bases from J, with 21 bases in between. Germline values: CDR1 MDHEN, CDR2 SYDVKM. CDR3 sequence (DNA): TGTGCCAGCAGTCTTCTACTCCTTGGCAGCAAAAATCAGCCCCAGCATTTT. This encodes CASSLLLLGSKNQPQHF.

The rearrangement links TRBV4-1 to TRBJ1-1; 11 nucleotides agree with TRBD1. The CDR3 contains 17 residues. Germline CDR1 is MGHRA and CDR2 is YSYEKL. V lost 0 bases, J lost 14 bases, and 17 bases stayed unmatched. The CDR3 spells CASSQDRLGDRGGREFF. The CDR3 DNA is TGCGCCAGCAGCCAAGATCGATTAGGGGACAGGGGGGGACGGGAGTTCTTT.

The chain has TRBV29-1 and TRBJ2-3, with D tentatively TRBD2 (5 bases). Germline V lookup: CDR1 SQVTM, CDR2 ANQGSEA. The CDR3 consists of 14 residues. Between the trimmed V and J ends, which lost 5 bases and 4 bases, there was a span of 16 bases. The CDR3: CSVSDPGIPDTQYF. CDR3 nucleotides: TGCAGCGTTTCCGACCCGGGGATCCCAGATACGCAGTATTTT.

The J gene is TRBJ2-1, the V gene TRBV25-1; the D gene is possibly TRBD1 (6 bases). The length of the CDR3 is 15 residues. Germline loops: CDR1 MGHDK, CDR2 SYGVNS. V dropped 6 bases and J dropped 10 bases, with 22 bases sitting between them. The CDR3 protein is CASRVDQPRGGEQFF. DNA of the CDR3: TGTGCCAGCAGAGTAGACCAACCCAGGGGCGGCGAGCAGTTCTTC.

Details on this clone: Sequence at one end of the junction differs from germline and may be a read error. The chain links TRBV4-2 to TRBJ2-1; D perhaps matches TRBD1 (6 bases). CDR3 length: 13 residues. The V gene's germline CDR1 is LGHNA and CDR2 YNFKEQ. The CDR3 here is CASSQDMGHQGLF. In DNA, the CDR3 is TGTGCCAGCAGCCAAGACATGGGACACCAGGGGCTCTTC.